Listed here are 32 T cell receptor beta chains from one sample, sequenced in a study of blood T cells in healthy people across ages. A second PCR of roughly 7 to 11 cycles used a sample-barcoded 5' primer and a J-beta primer mix. TCRdb processed the 5' RACE reads anew with MiXCR; each CDR3 protein has one entry. In the table there are over a million distinct CDR3 sequences, roughly 64% of which are singletons. Specimen: blood. These TCRs come from a man between 18 and 29 years old in good health.

V usage is TRBV20-1 and J usage is TRBJ2-5; 9 bases match TRBD1. The V gene's germline CDR1 is DFQATT and CDR2 SNEGSKA (reference sequence). The CDR3 is 14 residues long. After removal of 6 bases from V and 4 bases from J, the junction contained 9 bases not matched to a gene. Here the CDR3 DNA reads TGCAGTGCCAACGGACAGGGGTTTTCAGAGACCCAGTACTTC. Translated, it gives CSANGQGFSETQYF.

With regard to this clonotype: One end of the junction varies from germline; a read error may be responsible. V and J are TRBV9 and TRBJ2-7; D may match TRBD1 or TRBD2 (6 bases each). Germline values: CDR1 SGDLS, CDR2 YYNGEE. CDR3 length equals 13 residues. The CDR3 sequence: CASSLQGSGEQHF. The CDR3 DNA sequence: TGTGCCAGCAGCCTACAGGGATCGGGAGAGCAGCACTTC.

The table lists this clonotype with a count of one. The V and J genes are TRBV29-1 and TRBJ2-4; 11 nucleotides line up with TRBD1. Judging by the DNA end, TRBJ2-7 fits better; the J call may be wrong. CDR3 length: 14 residues. Looked up from germline, CDR1 is SQVTM and CDR2 is ANQGSEA. The CDR3 nucleotides are TGCAGCGTCGGACAGGGGGCGGGAGCCTACGAGCAGTACTTC. Residues: CSVGQGAGAYEQYF.

CDR3 nucleotides: TGTGCCAGCAGCCCCGGCCTCGATCCAACTAATGAAAAACTGTTTTTT. Encoded protein: CASSPGLDPTNEKLFF. The V call is TRBV7-9, the J call TRBJ1-4; D uncertain. V dropped 5 bases and J dropped 0 bases, with 13 bases sitting between them. Germline assignment: CDR1 SEHNR and CDR2 FQNEAQ (reference sequence). CDR3 length: 16 amino acids. The full variable domain, in which reference TRBV7-9 and TRBJ1-4 provide the parts outside the CDR3, is DTGVSQNPRHKITKRGQNVTFRCDPISEHNRLYWYRQTLGQGPEFLTYFQNEAQLEKSRLLSDRFSAERPKGSFSTLEIQRTEQGDSAMYLCASSPGLDPTNEKLFFGSGTQLSVL.

J is TRBJ2-1 and V is TRBV4-1; 7 positions agree with TRBD2. V lost 4 bases to trimming and J lost 6 bases; unmatched junction nucleotides: 6. Germline values: CDR1 MGHRA, CDR2 YSYEKL. CDR3 length: 14 amino acids. This chain's CDR3 is CASSPAGLPNEQFF. CDR3 bases: TGCGCCAGCAGCCCAGCGGGACTCCCCAATGAGCAGTTCTTC.

V usage is TRBV7-2 and J usage is TRBJ2-2, with a weak D call TRBD2 (5 bases). The CDR3 extends over 15 amino acids. Trimming pared 5 bases from V and 13 bases from J, leaving 23 bases between. CDR1 and CDR2 from the germline V gene are SGHTA and FQGNSA. The CDR3 DNA sequence: TGTGCCAGCAGCCCTCGTATGACCCCTGGACGGGGGCTGTTTTTT. It specifies CASSPRMTPGRGLFF.

The chain couples TRBV20-1 to TRBJ2-7; D might be TRBD1 or TRBD2, each matching 5 bases. The CDR3 is 15 residues long. V was pared by 0 bases and J by 2 bases, with 14 bases between. Germline values: CDR1 DFQATT, CDR2 SNEGSKA (reference sequence). CDR3 in amino acids: CSARDRMGVTYEQYF. CDR3 sequence (DNA): TGCAGTGCTAGAGATCGAATGGGGGTGACCTACGAGCAGTACTTC.

The chain is built from TRBV6-6 and TRBJ2-5; no clear D gene. V was clipped by 6 bases and J by 1 base, with 6 bases between them. The V gene's germline CDR1 is MNHNY and CDR2 SVGAGI (reference sequence). The CDR3 is 12 residues long. In DNA form, the CDR3 reads TGTGCCAGCAGCACGGCCCAAGAGACCCAGTACTTC. Its translation is CASSTAQETQYF.

The chain carries TRBV29-1 and TRBJ2-5; D gene uncertain. Germline V gene data show CDR1 as SQVTM and CDR2 as ANQGSEA. CDR3 length: 12 amino acids. The V gene lost 4 bases and the J gene lost 4 bases, with 10 bases spanning the gap. This CDR3 is CSVGGEVETQYF. DNA of the CDR3: TGCAGCGTTGGAGGAGAGGTAGAGACCCAGTACTTC. Complete variable domain (other parts from reference TRBV29-1 and TRBJ2-5): SAVISQKPSRDICQRGTSLTIQCQVDSQVTMMFWYRQQPGQSLTLIATANQGSEATYESGFVIDKFPISRPNLTFSTLTVSNMSPEDSSIYLCSVGGEVETQYFGPGTRLLVL.

The chain carries TRBV7-2 and TRBJ2-4, with a tentative D call TRBD1 (6 bases). The better agreement between TRBJ2-7 and the DNA end casts doubt on the J call. The CDR3 consists of 17 residues. In germline, CDR1 is SGHTA, CDR2 FQGNSA. The CDR3 DNA reads as TGTGCCAGCAGCTTACGAGACAGGACGGTACAGGCCTACGAGCAGTACTTC. Amino acid sequence: CASSLRDRTVQAYEQYF.

The chain recombines TRBV5-6 with TRBJ2-3; D ambiguous. Germline CDR1 reads SGHDT; CDR2 reads YYEEEE. The CDR3 loop spans 14 amino acids. V was pared by 4 bases and J by 2 bases, with 11 bases between. The CDR3: CASSPDTHTDTQYF. The DNA of the CDR3 is TGTGCCAGCAGCCCCGACACTCACACAGATACGCAGTATTTT.

The chain joins TRBV27 to TRBJ2-5; 11 nucleotides line up with TRBD1. The ends lost 5 bases at V and 5 bases at J; junction bases unmatched: 7. This CDR3 contains 15 residues. Germline values: CDR1 MNHEY, CDR2 SMNVEV (reference sequence). CDR3 sequence: CASSPWTGGEETQYF. The CDR3 bases are TGTGCCAGCAGTCCCTGGACAGGGGGCGAGGAGACCCAGTACTTC.

V gene TRBV5-1 combines with J gene TRBJ2-5; 9 bases match TRBD1. The DNA end is more similar to TRBJ2-7, so the J call may be wrong. The germline V gene has CDR1 SGHRS and CDR2 YFSETQ. The CDR3 runs to 14 residues. CDR3 loop: CASSWTGAPYEQYF. The CDR3 nucleotides are TGCGCCAGCAGCTGGACAGGGGCCCCCTACGAGCAGTACTTC.

This chain connects TRBV20-1 to TRBJ1-2; 7 positions match TRBD1. From germline, CDR1 is DFQATT and CDR2 SNEGSKA (reference sequence). The CDR3 has 16 amino acids. The trim removed 0 bases at V and 1 base at J, leaving 8 bases unmatched. This CDR3 is CSARDLEQGLNYGYTF. For the CDR3, the DNA is TGCAGTGCTAGAGATCTCGAACAGGGGCTTAACTATGGCTACACCTTC.

This chain links TRBV10-3 with TRBJ1-1; D unresolved. The V end was cut by 8 bases, the J end by 7 bases, with 20 bases between. The germline V gene has CDR1 ENHRY and CDR2 SYGVKD. This CDR3 is 14 amino acids long. The CDR3 DNA follows: TGTGCCATCGGTAGCGGACGGAACCAGCATGAAGCTTTCTTT. It encodes CAIGSGRNQHEAFF.

The chain couples TRBV2 to TRBJ2-7, with D maybe TRBD1 (5 bases). The end of the DNA is better explained by TRBJ2-5, so the J call may be wrong. The germline V gene has CDR1 SNHLY and CDR2 FYNNEI. There are 12 residues in the CDR3. The CDR3: CASSDRWETQYF. Here the CDR3 DNA reads TGTGCCAGCAGCGACAGATGGGAGACCCAGTACTTC.

The chain is built from TRBV20-1 and TRBJ1-5; weak D call: TRBD1 (6 bases). This CDR3 has 14 amino acids. Germline loops: CDR1 DFQATT, CDR2 SNEGSKA (reference sequence). V was trimmed by 4 bases and J by 3 bases, leaving 13 bases between them. CDR3 DNA sequence: TGCAGTGCTATGACGGGGGGCTTCAATCAGCCCCAGCATTTT. This translates into CSAMTGGFNQPQHF.

This chain's CDR3 is CASSQELSGRKGNEQFF. In DNA form, the CDR3 reads TGTGCCAGCAGCCAAGAACTTAGCGGGAGGAAAGGCAATGAGCAGTTCTTC. This rearrangement joins TRBV14 to TRBJ2-1, with TRBD2 matching over 10 bases. The CDR3 is 17 amino acids. J lost 6 bases, V lost 0 bases, and 8 bases had no gene match. The germline CDR1 and CDR2 sequences are SGHDN and FVKESK. The whole variable domain, filled in from reference TRBV14 and TRBJ2-1, reads EAGVTQFPSHSVIEKGQTVTLRCDPISGHDNLYWYRRVMGKEIKFLLHFVKESKQDESGMPNNRFLAERTGGTYSTLKVQPAELEDSGVYFCASSQELSGRKGNEQFFGPGTRLTVL.

V and J are TRBV11-3 and TRBJ2-5, with D perhaps matching TRBD1 (6 bases). Deletions cut 0 bases from V and 11 bases from J, with 25 bases between. CDR1 is SGHNT, CDR2 YENEEA, per germline. The CDR3 is made up of 17 amino acids. The CDR3, as DNA: TGTGCCAGCAGCTTAGAAAGTGGGACAACTTCCTACAATGAGCAGTACTTC. Translated, it gives CASSLESGTTSYNEQYF.

The rearrangement uses TRBV7-2 and TRBJ2-7; TRBD2 aligns across 9 bases. The CDR3 runs to 18 residues. V dropped 1 base and J dropped 0; count of bases not matched to a gene: 10. Germline V gene lookup returns CDR1 SGHTA and CDR2 FQGNSA. CDR3 coding DNA: TGTGCCAGCAGCTTAGGGGCAGGGGGGACTAGCTACTCCTACGAGCAGTACTTC. This gives the protein CASSLGAGGTSYSYEQYF.

The genes are TRBV3-1 and TRBJ2-1; D uncertain. Germline V gene lookup returns CDR1 LGHDT and CDR2 YNNKEL (reference sequence). The CDR3 consists of 14 residues. Trimming removed 5 bases from V and 6 bases from J, with 14 bases in between. CDR3: CASSNGPVGNEQFF. The CDR3 DNA reads TGTGCCAGCAGCAACGGACCCGTGGGCAATGAGCAGTTCTTC.

The chain carries TRBV4-1 and TRBJ2-5, with D possibly TRBD2 on 5 matching bases. Near its end, the DNA agrees better with TRBJ2-7, so the J call may be wrong. Germline CDR1 is MGHRA and CDR2 is YSYEKL. There are 15 residues in the CDR3. The CDR3 sequence is CASSQPPSGAYEQYF. The CDR3 DNA reads TGCGCCAGCAGCCAACCACCCAGCGGTGCCTACGAGCAGTACTTC.

The V and J genes are TRBV4-3 and TRBJ2-7, with D unclear. The CDR3 contains 15 residues. Germline lookup yields CDR1 LGHNA and CDR2 YSLEER. Trimming stripped 0 bases from V and 2 bases from J, with 11 bases between. CDR3 amino acids: CASSQDYPWAYEQYF. The CDR3 DNA is TGCGCCAGCAGCCAAGATTACCCCTGGGCCTACGAGCAGTACTTC.

The V and J genes are TRBV12-3 or TRBV12-4 and TRBJ1-1; TRBD1 is a possible D gene (5 bases). CDR3 length: 16 amino acids. Trimming removed 3 bases from V and 6 bases from J, with 20 bases in between. CDR3 sequence (DNA): TGTGCCAGCAGTTTTAGGGGCACAGGATTCGGGGCTGAAGCTTTCTTT. Translation: CASSFRGTGFGAEAFF.

In its sample, this clonotype was seen a few times. The J gene is TRBJ1-1, the V gene TRBV20-1; D may be TRBD1 (5 bases). The CDR3 has 15 residues. Between the trimmed V and J ends, which lost 3 bases and 2 bases, there was a span of 16 bases. CDR1 is DFQATT and CDR2 is SNEGSKA in the germline V gene (reference sequence). CDR3 in amino acids: CSARTAGRGNTEAFF. As DNA, the CDR3 is TGCAGTGCTAGGACAGCCGGGAGGGGAAACACTGAAGCTTTCTTT.

CDR3 sequence (DNA): TGTGCCAGCAGCGGGACTAGCGGGGGTTATGAGCAGTTCTTC. Translating it yields CASSGTSGGYEQFF. V and J are TRBV6-2 or TRBV6-3 and TRBJ2-1; 14 positions agree with TRBD2. This CDR3 has 14 residues. V was clipped by 6 bases and J by 8 bases; unmatched bases: 3. Per germline, CDR1 MNHEY and CDR2 SVGEGT.

This clonotype was picked up many times. V and J are TRBV9 and TRBJ2-5; TRBD2 aligns across 11 bases. V lost 6 bases and J lost 4; bases outside the gene matches: 5. CDR1 SGDLS and CDR2 YYNGEE come from the germline V gene. The CDR3 extends over 14 amino acids. This CDR3 is CASNRGTSGETQYF. Here the CDR3 DNA reads TGTGCCAGCAACCGAGGGACTAGCGGAGAGACCCAGTACTTC.

This chain links TRBV3-1 with TRBJ2-7; unclear D gene. CDR3 length equals 14 residues. Per the germline V gene, CDR1 is LGHDT and CDR2 is YNNKEL (reference sequence). With 3 bases removed from V and 7 bases from J, the gap between germline ends came to 16 bases. CDR3 amino acids: CASSQGWGINEQYF. CDR3 sequence (DNA): TGTGCCAGCAGCCAGGGTTGGGGTATCAATGAGCAGTACTTC.

This rearrangement joins TRBV28 to TRBJ2-3; TRBD2 agrees at 14 bases. After removal of 2 bases from V and 4 bases from J, the junction contained 8 bases not matched to a gene. From germline, CDR1 is MDHEN and CDR2 SYDVKM. This CDR3 has 18 residues. CDR3 sequence (DNA): TGTGCCAGCAGTTTAAGGGTCGGACTAGCGGGGGGCCCAGATACGCAGTATTTT. Its protein product is CASSLRVGLAGGPDTQYF. The full variable domain, its missing parts supplied by reference TRBV28 and TRBJ2-3, is DVKVTQSSRYLVKRTGEKVFLECVQDMDHENMFWYRQDPGLGLRLIYFSYDVKMKEKGDIPEGYSVSREKKERFSLILESASTNQTSMYLCASSLRVGLAGGPDTQYFGPGTRLTVL.

This clonotype was detected a few times. V is TRBV27 and J is TRBJ2-7; D is perhaps TRBD2 (5 bases). Trimming shortened V by 8 bases and J by 2 bases, and 13 bases separated the two germline ends. The CDR3 is made up of 13 amino acids. Germline assignment: CDR1 MNHEY and CDR2 SMNVEV (reference sequence). DNA of the CDR3: TGTGCCAGCGAAGCGGTGACGCCCTACGAGCAGTACTTC. Translated, it gives CASEAVTPYEQYF.

This clonotype has a handful of counts. This chain links TRBV4-3 with TRBJ1-1; perhaps TRBD1 as D (5 bases). CDR1 and CDR2 from the germline V gene are LGHNA and YSLEER. The CDR3 extends over 14 amino acids. V was trimmed by 1 base and J by 4 bases, leaving 10 bases between them. Written as DNA, the CDR3 is TGCGCCAGCAGCCAAGCGGTTAGGGGCACTGAAGCTTTCTTT. Translated: CASSQAVRGTEAFF.

This clonotype was counted a few times. This chain joins TRBV18 and TRBJ2-3, with no clear D. This CDR3 region has 16 residues. Trimming took 2 bases from V and 0 from J, leaving 12 bases between them. Germline CDR1 is KGHSH and CDR2 is LQKENI. For the CDR3, the DNA is TGTGCCAGCTCACCATTCGCCCCGACTAGCACAGATACGCAGTATTTT. Residues: CASSPFAPTSTDTQYF. The full variable domain, its missing parts supplied by reference TRBV18 and TRBJ2-3, is NAGVMQNPRHLVRRRGQEARLRCSPMKGHSHVYWYRQLPEEGLKFMVYLQKENIIDESGMPKERFSAEFPKEGPSILRIQQVVRGDSAAYFCASSPFAPTSTDTQYFGPGTRLTVL.